A selection of T cell receptor beta chains follows, all from one sample in a study of immune characteristics of hereditary and idiopathic chronic pancreatitis. Data came from immunoSEQ multiplex PCR; TCRdb stores just in-frame clones and leaves some out. The sample holds around 10,000 clones, roughly 83% seen once. The sequenced sample was pancreas tissue with idiopathic chronic pancreatitis. All receptors derive from a human donor with chronic pancreatitis. The CDR3 runs from the conserved cysteine through the conserved F or W. D genes are given only for firm matches. Only part of the rows carry a size: once, few, many, or a class if the clone is expanded.

cdr3_aa	cdr3_nt	clone_size	v_call	j_call	d_call
CASTPGTNYGYTF	TGTGCCAGCACCCCCGGGACTAACTATGGCTACACCTTC	.	TRBV7-9	TRBJ1-2	.
CASTLTTGYHTEAFF	TGCGCCAGCACCTTGACGACAGGGTACCACACTGAAGCTTTCTTT	.	TRBV5-1	TRBJ1-1	TRBD1
CASSPSGDRGTEAFF	TGTGCCAGCTCACCCAGCGGGGACAGGGGCACTGAAGCTTTCTTT	.	TRBV18	TRBJ1-1	TRBD1
CASSQAHRGYNEQFF	TGTGCCAGCAGCCAAGCCCACAGGGGGTACAATGAGCAGTTCTTC	.	TRBV14	TRBJ2-1	TRBD1
CASIWGLAGDTGELFF	TGTGCCAGCATTTGGGGGCTAGCGGGTGACACCGGGGAGCTGTTTTTT	.	TRBV7-8	TRBJ2-2	TRBD2
CASSEGAGEAFF	TGTGCCAGCAGTGAGGGGGCAGGGGAGGCTTTCTTT	medium-sized	TRBV2	TRBJ1-1	.
CASSLGGQQPQHF	TGTGCCAGCAGCTTGGGGGGGCAACAGCCCCAGCATTTT	.	TRBV5-4	TRBJ1-5	.
CASSYTGTGELFF	TGTGCCAGCAGTTACACTGGCACCGGGGAGCTGTTTTTT	.	TRBV6-6	TRBJ2-2	.
CASSHLGALGTQYF	TGTGCCAGCAGTCACCTCGGGGCACTGGGGACCCAGTACTTC	.	TRBV6-2/TRBV6-3	TRBJ2-5	.
CASSQPGNTIYF	TGTGCCAGCAGCCAACCTGGAAACACCATATATTTT	.	TRBV3-1/TRBV3-2	TRBJ1-3	.
CARTSGGTIQETQYF	TGTGCCAGGACCAGCGGGGGAACCATACAAGAGACCCAGTACTTC	few	TRBV2	TRBJ2-5	TRBD2
CSVRAGTGGSEAFF	TGCAGCGTGAGGGCCGGGACAGGGGGCTCTGAAGCTTTCTTT	.	TRBV29-1	TRBJ1-1	TRBD1
CASSQGTVYNEQFF	TGTGCCAGCAGCCAGGGGACAGTCTACAATGAGCAGTTCTTC	.	TRBV7-3	TRBJ2-1	TRBD1
CASSLSLAGSGELFF	TGCGCCAGCAGCTTGTCTCTAGCGGGGTCCGGGGAGCTGTTTTTT	.	TRBV5-1	TRBJ2-2	TRBD2
CASKVQGGGDQPQHF	TGTGCCAGCAAAGTCCAAGGAGGGGGCGATCAGCCCCAGCATTTT	.	TRBV6-5	TRBJ1-5	TRBD1
CASTHGQVSSYEQYF	TGTGCCAGCACCCATGGACAGGTGAGCTCCTACGAGCAGTACTTC	.	TRBV5-5	TRBJ2-7	TRBD1
CASRTGASTDTQYF	TGTGCCAGCAGGACGGGGGCTAGCACAGATACGCAGTATTTT	few	TRBV2	TRBJ2-3	.
CASSQVPGQGSSGNTIYF	TGCGCCAGCAGCCAAGTGCCGGGACAGGGTTCCTCTGGAAACACCATATATTTT	few	TRBV4-3	TRBJ1-3	TRBD1
CASSPDSQSYEQYF	TGTGCCAGCTCACCCGACAGTCAGTCCTACGAGCAGTACTTC	medium-sized	TRBV18	TRBJ2-7	.
CASSGHRGPSDYEQYF	TGTGCCAGCAGTGGTCACAGGGGGCCTTCGGACTACGAGCAGTACTTC	once	TRBV6-1	TRBJ2-7	TRBD1
CASSLAPSSEQFF	TGCGCCAGCAGCTTGGCCCCTAGTAGTGAGCAGTTCTTC	medium-sized	TRBV5-1	TRBJ2-1	.
CASSPSTGVGYTF	TGTGCCAGTAGTCCCTCCACAGGGGTTGGCTACACCTTC	.	TRBV19	TRBJ1-2	TRBD1
CASSLPDQPQHF	TGTGCCAGCAGCTTACCAGATCAGCCCCAGCATTTT	.	TRBV7-9	TRBJ1-5	.
CASSQVLAFTGEQYF	TGCGCCAGCAGCCAAGTTTTGGCCTTCACCGGGGAGCAGTACTTC	.	TRBV4-3	TRBJ2-7	.
CASSPPGQGSYNSPLHF	TGTGCCAGCAGCCCCCCTGGACAGGGATCCTATAATTCACCCCTCCACTTT	.	TRBV7-2	TRBJ1-6	TRBD1
CASSLGDRVQESPLHF	TGCGCCAGCAGCTTGGGGGACAGGGTTCAGGAATCACCCCTCCACTTT	.	TRBV5-1	TRBJ1-6	TRBD1
CASSLAGAWSEQYF	TGTGCCAGCAGCTTAGCAGGGGCTTGGTCCGAGCAGTACTTC	.	TRBV7-2	TRBJ2-7	.
CASSFDGDTQYF	TGTGCCAGCAGTTTCGATGGAGATACGCAGTATTTT	.	TRBV6-5	TRBJ2-3	.
CASSLSTFTDTQYF	TGTGCCAGCTCATTAAGCACTTTCACAGATACGCAGTATTTT	.	TRBV2	TRBJ2-3	.
CASSVEGTSGAEQYF	TGTGCCAGCAGCGTAGAGGGGACTAGCGGCGCCGAGCAGTACTTC	.	TRBV9	TRBJ2-7	TRBD2
CAISESEQTYEQYF	TGTGCCATCAGTGAGTCTGAACAGACCTACGAGCAGTACTTC	.	TRBV10-3	TRBJ2-7	.
CASSELRGKRYQPQHF	TGTGCCAGCAGTGAATTGAGGGGTAAAAGGTATCAGCCCCAGCATTTT	.	TRBV6-1	TRBJ1-5	.
CASTTLLSEYNEQFF	TGTGCCAGCACCACCCTTTTGTCAGAGTACAATGAGCAGTTCTTC	medium-sized	TRBV27	TRBJ2-1	.
CASNSQALSSYNSPLHF	TGTGCCAGCAACAGTCAAGCCCTGAGCTCCTATAATTCACCCCTCCACTTT	.	TRBV5-6	TRBJ1-6	.
CASSENSGDQPQHF	TGTGCCAGCAGTGAAAACTCAGGGGATCAGCCCCAGCATTTT	.	TRBV2	TRBJ1-5	.
CSASQGSSNQPQHF	TGCAGTGCTAGTCAGGGAAGTAGCAATCAGCCCCAGCATTTT	.	TRBV20-1	TRBJ1-5	.
CASRTNWEETQYF	TGTGCCAGCAGAACAAACTGGGAAGAGACCCAGTACTTC	.	TRBV12-3/TRBV12-4	TRBJ2-5	.
CASTPAGSGAHYEQYF	TGCGCCAGCACCCCCGCCGGGAGCGGGGCCCACTACGAGCAGTACTTC	.	TRBV23-1	TRBJ2-7	TRBD2
CASSPGQGYHNEQFF	TGTGCCAGCAGCCCCGGACAGGGGTATCACAATGAGCAGTTCTTC	few	TRBV7-3	TRBJ2-1	TRBD1
CASGPRGLGQETQYF	TGTGCCAGCGGACCTAGGGGCCTGGGACAAGAGACCCAGTACTTC	few	TRBV9	TRBJ2-5	.
CASSLASGKGLPGANVLTF	TGTGCCAGCAGCTTAGCGTCAGGAAAGGGTCTTCCTGGGGCCAACGTCCTGACTTTC	.	TRBV7-9	TRBJ2-6	.
CASRRGQNQETQYF	TGTGCCAGCAGGAGAGGACAGAACCAAGAGACCCAGTACTTC	.	TRBV28	TRBJ2-5	.
CASSSTGGSNTEAFF	TGCGCCAGCAGCTCCACAGGGGGGTCGAACACTGAAGCTTTCTTT	few	TRBV5-1	TRBJ1-1	TRBD1
CATRERFSTDTQYF	TGTGCCACTAGGGAACGTTTCTCCACAGATACGCAGTATTTT	.	TRBV19	TRBJ2-3	.
CASSYTGTSGHEQYF	TGTGCCAGCAGTTATACCGGGACTAGTGGTCACGAGCAGTACTTC	.	TRBV6-2/TRBV6-3	TRBJ2-7	TRBD2
CASASRNSPLHF	TGTGCCAGCGCCTCACGTAATTCACCCCTCCACTTT	once	TRBV28	TRBJ1-6	.
CASSIGLNRRTEAFF	TGTGCCAGTAGTATAGGACTCAACCGTCGGACTGAAGCTTTCTTT	.	TRBV19	TRBJ1-1	.
CASSEGDSPNEKLFF	TGTGCCAGCAGTGAAGGGGACAGTCCTAATGAAAAACTGTTTTTT	few	TRBV2	TRBJ1-4	TRBD1
CASEFTGGFYGYTF	TGTGCCAGCGAATTCACAGGGGGCTTCTATGGCTACACCTTC	.	TRBV6-5	TRBJ1-2	TRBD1
CASSLGTGVRREQYF	TGTGCCAGCAGCTTAGGGACAGGGGTTCGAAGGGAGCAGTACTTC	once	TRBV7-2	TRBJ2-7	TRBD1